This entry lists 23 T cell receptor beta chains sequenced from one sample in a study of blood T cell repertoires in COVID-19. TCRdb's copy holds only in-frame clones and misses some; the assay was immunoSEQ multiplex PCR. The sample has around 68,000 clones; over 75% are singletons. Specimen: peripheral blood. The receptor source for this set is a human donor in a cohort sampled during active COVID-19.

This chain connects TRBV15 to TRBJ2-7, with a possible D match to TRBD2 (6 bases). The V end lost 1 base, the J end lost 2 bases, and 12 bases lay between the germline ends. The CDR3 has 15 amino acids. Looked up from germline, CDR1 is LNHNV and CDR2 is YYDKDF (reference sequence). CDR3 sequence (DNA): TGTGCCACCAGCAGAGCGCGGGGCGCAGCCTACGAGCAGTACTTC. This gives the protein CATSRARGAAYEQYF.

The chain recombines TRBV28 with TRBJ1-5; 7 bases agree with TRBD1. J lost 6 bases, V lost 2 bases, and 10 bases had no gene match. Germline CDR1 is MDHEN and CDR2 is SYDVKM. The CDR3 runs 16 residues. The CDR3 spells CASSLAGRGGTQPQHF. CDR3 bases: TGTGCCAGCAGTTTAGCTGGTCGAGGGGGCACTCAGCCCCAGCATTTT.

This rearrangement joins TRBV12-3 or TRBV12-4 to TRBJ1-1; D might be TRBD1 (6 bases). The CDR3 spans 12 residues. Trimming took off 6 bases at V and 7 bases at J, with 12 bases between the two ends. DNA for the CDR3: TGTGCCAGCAGCCTCAGGACAGTTGAAGCTTTCTTT. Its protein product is CASSLRTVEAFF.

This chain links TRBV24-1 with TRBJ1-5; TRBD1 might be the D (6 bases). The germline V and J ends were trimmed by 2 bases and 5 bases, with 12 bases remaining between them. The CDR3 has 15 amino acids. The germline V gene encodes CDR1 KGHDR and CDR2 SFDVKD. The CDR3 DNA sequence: TGTGCCACCAGTGATTCTGGGGGCGGAGATCAGCCCCAGCATTTT. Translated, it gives CATSDSGGGDQPQHF.

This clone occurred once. CDR3 sequence (DNA): TGTGCCAGCAGCTCCCGACAGGCTGGGGCCAACGTCCTGACTTTC. Amino acid sequence: CASSSRQAGANVLTF. The chain carries TRBV9 and TRBJ2-6, with D perhaps matching TRBD1 (6 bases). The CDR3 length is 15 residues. Germline-derived CDR1 and CDR2 are SGDLS and YYNGEE. Trimming left V 4 bases short and J 2 bases short, with 10 bases between.

CDR3: CASSQEGSGSEDEQFF. The DNA for the CDR3 is TGCGCCAGCAGCCAAGAAGGTAGCGGGAGTGAAGATGAGCAGTTCTTC. V usage is TRBV4-1 and J usage is TRBJ2-1; 9 bases map to TRBD2. The CDR3 loop spans 16 amino acids. Germline CDR1 reads MGHRA; CDR2 reads YSYEKL. The ends lost 0 bases at V and 8 bases at J; junction bases unmatched: 8.

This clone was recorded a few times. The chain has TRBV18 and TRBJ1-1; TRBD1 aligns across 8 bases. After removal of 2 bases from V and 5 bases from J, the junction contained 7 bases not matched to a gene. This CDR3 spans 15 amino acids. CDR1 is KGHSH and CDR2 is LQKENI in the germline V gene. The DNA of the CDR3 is TGTGCCAGCTCACCAGGACAGGGTCAGTGGACTGAAGCTTTCTTT. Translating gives CASSPGQGQWTEAFF.

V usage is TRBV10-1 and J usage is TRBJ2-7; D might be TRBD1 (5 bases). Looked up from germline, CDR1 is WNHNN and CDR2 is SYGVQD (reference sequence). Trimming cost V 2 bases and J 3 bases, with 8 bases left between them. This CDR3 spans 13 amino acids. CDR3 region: CASSENQGYEQYF. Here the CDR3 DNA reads TGCGCCAGCAGTGAGAACCAGGGCTACGAGCAGTACTTC.

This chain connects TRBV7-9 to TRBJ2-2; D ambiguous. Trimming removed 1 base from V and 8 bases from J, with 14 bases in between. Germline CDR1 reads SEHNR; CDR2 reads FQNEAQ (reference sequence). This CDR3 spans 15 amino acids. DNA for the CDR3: TGTGCCAGCAGCTTAGGATCCCTTCAGGCGGGGGAGCTGTTTTTT. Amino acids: CASSLGSLQAGELFF.

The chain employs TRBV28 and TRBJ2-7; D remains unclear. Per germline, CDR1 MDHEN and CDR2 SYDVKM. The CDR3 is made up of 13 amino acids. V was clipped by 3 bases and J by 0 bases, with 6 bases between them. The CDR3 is CASSLNFSYEQYF. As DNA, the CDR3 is TGTGCCAGCAGTTTGAACTTCTCCTACGAGCAGTACTTC. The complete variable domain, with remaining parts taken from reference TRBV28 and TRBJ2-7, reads DVKVTQSSRYLVKRTGEKVFLECVQDMDHENMFWYRQDPGLGLRLIYFSYDVKMKEKGDIPEGYSVSREKKERFSLILESASTNQTSMYLCASSLNFSYEQYFGPGTRLTVT.

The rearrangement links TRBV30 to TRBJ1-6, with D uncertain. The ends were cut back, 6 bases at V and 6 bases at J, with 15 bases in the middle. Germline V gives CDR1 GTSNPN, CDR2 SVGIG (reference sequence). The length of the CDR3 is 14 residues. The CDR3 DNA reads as TGTGCCTGTCACCGCCGGGAGGGTAATTCACCCCTCCACTTT. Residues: CACHRREGNSPLHF.

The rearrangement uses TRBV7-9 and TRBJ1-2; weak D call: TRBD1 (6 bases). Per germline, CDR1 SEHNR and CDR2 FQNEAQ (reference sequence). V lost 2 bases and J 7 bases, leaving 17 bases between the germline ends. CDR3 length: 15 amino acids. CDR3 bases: TGTGCCAGCAGCTTACGTGGGCAGGGGCCGGGTGGCTACACCTTC. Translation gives CASSLRGQGPGGYTF.

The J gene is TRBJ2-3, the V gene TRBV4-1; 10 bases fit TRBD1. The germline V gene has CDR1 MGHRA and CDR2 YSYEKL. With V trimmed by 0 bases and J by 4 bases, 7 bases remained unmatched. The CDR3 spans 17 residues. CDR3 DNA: TGCGCCAGCAGCCAAGAGCGGGGACAGGGGTCCGCAGATACGCAGTATTTT. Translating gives CASSQERGQGSADTQYF.

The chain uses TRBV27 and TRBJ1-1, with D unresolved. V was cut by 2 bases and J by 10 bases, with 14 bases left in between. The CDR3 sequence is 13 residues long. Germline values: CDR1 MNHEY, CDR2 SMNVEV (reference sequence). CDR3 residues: CASSLTPGDGAFF. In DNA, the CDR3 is TGTGCCAGCAGTTTAACACCCGGGGATGGAGCTTTCTTT.

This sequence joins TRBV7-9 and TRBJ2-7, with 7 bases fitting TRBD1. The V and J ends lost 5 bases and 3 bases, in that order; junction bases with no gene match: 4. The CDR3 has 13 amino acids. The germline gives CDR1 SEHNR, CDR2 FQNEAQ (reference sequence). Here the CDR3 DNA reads TGTGCCAGCAGCGTAGGGGGCCACTACGAGCAGTACTTC. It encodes CASSVGGHYEQYF. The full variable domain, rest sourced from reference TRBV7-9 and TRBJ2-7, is DTGVSQNPRHKITKRGQNVTFRCDPISEHNRLYWYRQTLGQGPEFLTYFQNEAQLEKSRLLSDRFSAERPKGSFSTLEIQRTEQGDSAMYLCASSVGGHYEQYFGPGTRLTVT.

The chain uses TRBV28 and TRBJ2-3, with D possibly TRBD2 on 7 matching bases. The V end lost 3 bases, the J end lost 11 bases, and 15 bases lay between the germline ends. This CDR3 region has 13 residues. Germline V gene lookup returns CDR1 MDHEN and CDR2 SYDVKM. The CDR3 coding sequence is TGTGCCAGCAGTTTGAGCGGGACAAGGGGGCAGTATTTT. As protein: CASSLSGTRGQYF.

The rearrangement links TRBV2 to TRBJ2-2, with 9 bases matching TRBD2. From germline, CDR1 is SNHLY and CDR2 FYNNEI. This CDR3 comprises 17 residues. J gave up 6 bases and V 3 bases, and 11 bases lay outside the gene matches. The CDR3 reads CASSDLHIAGEAGELFF. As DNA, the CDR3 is TGTGCCAGCAGTGACCTCCATATAGCGGGAGAGGCCGGGGAGCTGTTTTTT.

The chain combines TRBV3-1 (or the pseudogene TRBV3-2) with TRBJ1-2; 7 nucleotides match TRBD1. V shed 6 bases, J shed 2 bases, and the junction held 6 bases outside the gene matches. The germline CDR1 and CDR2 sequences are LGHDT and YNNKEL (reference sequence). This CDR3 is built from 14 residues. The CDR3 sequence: CASRPGTENYGYTF. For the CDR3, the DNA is TGTGCCAGCAGACCCGGGACAGAAAACTATGGCTACACCTTC.

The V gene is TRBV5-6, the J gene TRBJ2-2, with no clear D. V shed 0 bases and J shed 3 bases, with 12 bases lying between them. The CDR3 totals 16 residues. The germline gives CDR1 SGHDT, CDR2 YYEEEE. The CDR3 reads CASSLGPRSHTGELFF. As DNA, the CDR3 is TGTGCCAGCAGCTTGGGCCCCCGGTCCCACACCGGGGAGCTGTTTTTT.

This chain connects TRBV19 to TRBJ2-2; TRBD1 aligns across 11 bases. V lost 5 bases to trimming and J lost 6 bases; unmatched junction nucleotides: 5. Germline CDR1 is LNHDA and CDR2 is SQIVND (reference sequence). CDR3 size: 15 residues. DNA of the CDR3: TGTGCCAGTAGTTTGGGACAGGGGGGGCCCGGGGAGCTGTTTTTT. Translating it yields CASSLGQGGPGELFF.

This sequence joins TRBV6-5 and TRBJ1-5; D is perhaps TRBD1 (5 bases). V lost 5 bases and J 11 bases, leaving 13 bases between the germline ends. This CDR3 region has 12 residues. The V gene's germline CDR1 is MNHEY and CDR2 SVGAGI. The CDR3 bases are TGTGCCAGCAGTCCCCCGGGGGGGACCCAGCATTTT. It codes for CASSPPGGTQHF.

As DNA, the CDR3 is TGCAGTGCTAGTTCGCACAGCTCTAATGAAAAACTGTTTTTT. It yields the protein CSASSHSSNEKLFF. The chain couples TRBV20-1 to TRBJ1-4; no definite D call. Germline assignment: CDR1 DFQATT and CDR2 SNEGSKA (reference sequence). The CDR3 runs to 14 residues. Trimming stripped 3 bases from V and 3 bases from J, with 11 bases between.

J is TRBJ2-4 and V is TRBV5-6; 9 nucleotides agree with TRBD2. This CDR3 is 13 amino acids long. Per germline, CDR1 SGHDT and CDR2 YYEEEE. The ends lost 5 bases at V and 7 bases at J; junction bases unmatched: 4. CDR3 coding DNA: TGTGCCAGCAGAGCGGGAGGAGGGAACATTCAGTACTTC. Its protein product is CASRAGGGNIQYF.